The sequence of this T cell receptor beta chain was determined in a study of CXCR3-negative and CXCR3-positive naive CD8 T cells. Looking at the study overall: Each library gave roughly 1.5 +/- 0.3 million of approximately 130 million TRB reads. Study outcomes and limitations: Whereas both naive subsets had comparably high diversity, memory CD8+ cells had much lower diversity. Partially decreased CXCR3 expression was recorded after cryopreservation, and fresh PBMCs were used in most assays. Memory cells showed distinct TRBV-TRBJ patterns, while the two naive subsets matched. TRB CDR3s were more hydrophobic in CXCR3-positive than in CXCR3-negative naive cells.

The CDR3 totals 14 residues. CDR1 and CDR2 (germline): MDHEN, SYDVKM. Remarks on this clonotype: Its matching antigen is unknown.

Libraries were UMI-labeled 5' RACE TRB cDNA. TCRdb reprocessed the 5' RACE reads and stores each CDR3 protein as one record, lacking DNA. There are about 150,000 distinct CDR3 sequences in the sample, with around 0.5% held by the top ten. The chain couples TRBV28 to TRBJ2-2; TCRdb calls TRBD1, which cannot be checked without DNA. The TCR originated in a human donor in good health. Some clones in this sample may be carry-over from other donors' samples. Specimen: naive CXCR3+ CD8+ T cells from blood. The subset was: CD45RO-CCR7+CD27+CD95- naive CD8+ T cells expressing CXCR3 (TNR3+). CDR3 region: CASSRDTNTGELFF.